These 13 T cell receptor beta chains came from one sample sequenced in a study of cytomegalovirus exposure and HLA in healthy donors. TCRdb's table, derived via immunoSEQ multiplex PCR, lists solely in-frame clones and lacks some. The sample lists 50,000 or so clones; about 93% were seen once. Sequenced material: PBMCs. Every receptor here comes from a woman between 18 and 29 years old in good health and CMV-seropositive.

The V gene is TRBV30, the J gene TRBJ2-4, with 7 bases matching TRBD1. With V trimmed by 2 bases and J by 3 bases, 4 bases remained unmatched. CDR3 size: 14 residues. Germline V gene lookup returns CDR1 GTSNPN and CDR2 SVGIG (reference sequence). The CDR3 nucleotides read TGTGCCTGGAGTTACGGGACAGACAAAAACATTCAGTACTTC. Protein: CAWSYGTDKNIQYF.

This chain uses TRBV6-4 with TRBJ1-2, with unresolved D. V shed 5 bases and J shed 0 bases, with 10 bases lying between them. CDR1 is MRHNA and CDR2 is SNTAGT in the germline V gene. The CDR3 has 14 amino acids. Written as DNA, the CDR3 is TGTGCCAGCAGTCCGCACAGAGCTAACTATGGCTACACCTTC. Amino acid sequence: CASSPHRANYGYTF.

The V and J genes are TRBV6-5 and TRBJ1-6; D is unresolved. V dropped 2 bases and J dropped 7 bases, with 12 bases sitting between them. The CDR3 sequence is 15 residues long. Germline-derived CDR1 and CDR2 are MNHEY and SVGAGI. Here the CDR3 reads CASSYEGSYNSPLHF. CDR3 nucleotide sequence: TGTGCCAGCAGTTACGAGGGCAGCTACAATTCACCCCTCCACTTT.

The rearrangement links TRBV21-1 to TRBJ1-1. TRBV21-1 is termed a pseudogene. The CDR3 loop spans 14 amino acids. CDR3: CASSCGVRGTEAFF. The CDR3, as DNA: TGTGCCAGCAGCTGCGGGGTAAGGGGCACTGAAGCTTTCTTT.

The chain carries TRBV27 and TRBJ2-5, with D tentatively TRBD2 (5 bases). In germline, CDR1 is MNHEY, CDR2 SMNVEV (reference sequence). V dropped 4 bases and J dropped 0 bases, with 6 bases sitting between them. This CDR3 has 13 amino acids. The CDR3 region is CASSWRYQETQYF. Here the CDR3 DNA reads TGTGCCAGCAGTTGGAGGTACCAAGAGACCCAGTACTTC.

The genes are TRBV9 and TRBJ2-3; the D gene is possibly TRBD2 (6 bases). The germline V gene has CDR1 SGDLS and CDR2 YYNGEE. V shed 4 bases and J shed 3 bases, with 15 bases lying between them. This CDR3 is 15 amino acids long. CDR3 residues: CASSYHDRETDTQYF. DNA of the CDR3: TGTGCCAGCAGCTACCATGATCGGGAGACAGATACGCAGTATTTT.

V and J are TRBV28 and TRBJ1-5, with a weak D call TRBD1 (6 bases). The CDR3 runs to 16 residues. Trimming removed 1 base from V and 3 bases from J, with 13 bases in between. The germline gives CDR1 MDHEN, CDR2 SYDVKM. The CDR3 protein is CASSLYRVNSNQPQHF. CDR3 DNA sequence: TGTGCCAGCAGTTTATACAGGGTCAATTCCAATCAGCCCCAGCATTTT.

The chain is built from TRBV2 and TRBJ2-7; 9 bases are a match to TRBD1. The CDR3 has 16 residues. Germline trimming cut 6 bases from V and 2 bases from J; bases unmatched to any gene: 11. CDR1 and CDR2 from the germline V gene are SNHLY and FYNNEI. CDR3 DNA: TGTGCCAGCAGGGGATTTGGACAGGGGAAGGCCTACGAGCAGTACTTC. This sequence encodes CASRGFGQGKAYEQYF. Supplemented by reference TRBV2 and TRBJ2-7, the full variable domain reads EPEVTQTPSHQVTQMGQEVILRCVPISNHLYFYWYRQILGQKVEFLVSFYNNEISEKSEIFDDQFSVERPDGSNFTLKIRSTKLEDSAMYFCASRGFGQGKAYEQYFGPGTRLTVT.

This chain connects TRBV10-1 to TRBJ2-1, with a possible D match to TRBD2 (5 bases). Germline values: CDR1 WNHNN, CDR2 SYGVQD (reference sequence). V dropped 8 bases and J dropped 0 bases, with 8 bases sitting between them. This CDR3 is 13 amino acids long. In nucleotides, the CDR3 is TGCGCCAGCTCTGGGAGCTCCTACAATGAGCAGTTCTTC. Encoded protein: CASSGSSYNEQFF.

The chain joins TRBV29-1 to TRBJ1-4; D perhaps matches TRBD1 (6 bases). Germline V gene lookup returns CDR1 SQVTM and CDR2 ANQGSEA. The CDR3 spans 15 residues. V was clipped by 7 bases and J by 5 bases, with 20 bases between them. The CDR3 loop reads CSAGDTLWSNEKLFF. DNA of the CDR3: TGCAGCGCCGGGGACACACTCTGGTCAAATGAAAAACTGTTTTTT. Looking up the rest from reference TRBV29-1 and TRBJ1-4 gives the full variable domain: SAVISQKPSRDICQRGTSLTIQCQVDSQVTMMFWYRQQPGQSLTLIATANQGSEATYESGFVIDKFPISRPNLTFSTLTVSNMSPEDSSIYLCSAGDTLWSNEKLFFGSGTQLSVL.

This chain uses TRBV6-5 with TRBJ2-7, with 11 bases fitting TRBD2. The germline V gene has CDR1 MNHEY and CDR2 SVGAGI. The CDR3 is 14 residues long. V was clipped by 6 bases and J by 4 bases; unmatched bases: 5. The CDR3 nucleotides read TGTGCCAGCAGGGTGGGACTAGCGGTTTACGAGCAGTACTTC. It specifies CASRVGLAVYEQYF.

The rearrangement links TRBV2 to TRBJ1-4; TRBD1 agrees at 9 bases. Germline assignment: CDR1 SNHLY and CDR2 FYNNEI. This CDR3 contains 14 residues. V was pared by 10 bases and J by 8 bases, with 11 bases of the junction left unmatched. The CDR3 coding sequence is TGTGCCAATAGCCCCGGGACAGGGCCGGAAAAACTGTTTTTT. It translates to CANSPGTGPEKLFF. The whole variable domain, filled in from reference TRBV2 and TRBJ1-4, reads EPEVTQTPSHQVTQMGQEVILRCVPISNHLYFYWYRQILGQKVEFLVSFYNNEISEKSEIFDDQFSVERPDGSNFTLKIRSTKLEDSAMYFCANSPGTGPEKLFFGSGTQLSVL.

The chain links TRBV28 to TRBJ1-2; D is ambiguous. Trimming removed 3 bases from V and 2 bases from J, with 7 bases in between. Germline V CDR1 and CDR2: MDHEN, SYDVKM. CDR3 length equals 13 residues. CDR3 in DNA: TGTGCCAGCAGTTTGGAGCGAAACTATGGCTACACCTTC. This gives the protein CASSLERNYGYTF.